The clone carrying this T cell receptor (beta chain) was recorded once. The antigen is unknown. Nobody wrote down the CMV serostatus of this donor. Per the germline V gene, CDR1 is SGHNT and CDR2 is YYREEE (reference sequence). The V and J ends lost 3 bases and 6 bases respectively, with 13 bases between them. This CDR3 has 14 amino acids. The PCR employed 60 Vbeta primers together with 13 Jbeta primers. Clones were read by immunoSEQ multiplex PCR, and TCRdb kept only the in-frame ones, dropping some. The sample holds approximately 150,000 clones, 70% to 85% seen once. These data originate in a study of cytomegalovirus exposure and HLA in healthy donors. Whole-study results and caveats: Researchers reported in a later analysis that a missense DCLRE1C variant was tied to TCR beta V- and J-gene trimming. In a later analysis, the majority of CMV-associated beta chains seemingly showed HLA restriction. Some public TCRs appeared in many individuals, while most sequences were rare.

This TCR was recovered from a human donor in good health. The specimen sequenced was PBMCs. The J gene is TRBJ1-3, the V gene TRBV5-4, with a weak D call TRBD1 (6 bases). CDR3 sequence: CASSSRTVENTIYF. The CDR3 region has the DNA TGTGCCAGCAGCTCCAGGACAGTAGAAAACACCATATATTTT.